A selection of T cell receptor beta chains follows, all from one sample in a study of blood T cells in healthy people across ages. TCRdb re-derived calls from the 5' RACE reads in MiXCR, one entry per CDR3 protein. The data contain about 1.8 million distinct CDR3 sequences, roughly 49% of them singletons. The specimen was blood. Every receptor here comes from a woman in her thirties or forties in good health. The CDR3 runs from the conserved cysteine through the conserved F or W. A D gene is named only where the DNA matches it firmly. Clone size is given for some rows only: seen once, a few or many times, or a class if the clone is expanded.

d_call j_call clone_size v_call cdr3_length cdr3_nt cdr3_aa
TRBD1 TRBJ2-3 - TRBV29-1 15 TGCAGCGTTGTCGGACAGGGTTCTAGCACAGATACGCAGTATTTT CSVVGQGSSTDTQYF
TRBD1 TRBJ2-1 - TRBV27 21 TGTGCCAGCAGTTTATCGGTTGTCCAGGGGGCTCCCCGGGGGTCCTACAATGAGCAGTTCTTC CASSLSVVQGAPRGSYNEQFF
- TRBJ2-1 - TRBV3-1 13 TGTGCCAGCAGCCAGCGAACAGCATATGAGCAGTTCTTC CASSQRTAYEQFF
TRBD1 TRBJ1-1 - TRBV4-1 15 TGCGCCAGCAGCGAAACAGGGGGATCAACCGGAGAAGCTTTCTTT CASSETGGSTGEAFF
- TRBJ2-1 - TRBV4-3 13 TGCGCCAGCAGCCAGACAGGAAAGGGGGAGCAGTTCTTC CASSQTGKGEQFF
TRBD2 TRBJ2-1 few TRBV29-1 15 TGCAGCGTTGTTTCTAGCGGGGGCCGCTACAATGAGCAGTTCTTC CSVVSSGGRYNEQFF
TRBD2 TRBJ2-7 - TRBV4-1 15 TGCGCCAGCAGCCAAGATCTAGCGGGGTACTACGAGCAGTACTTC CASSQDLAGYYEQYF
TRBD2 TRBJ2-1 - TRBV20-1 15 TGCAGTGCTAGAGGTTGGCTAGCGGGTTTTAATGAGCAGTTCTTC CSARGWLAGFNEQFF
- TRBJ1-1 - TRBV29-1 13 TGCAGCGTTGGTAGACATGTTGACACTGAAGCTTTCTTT CSVGRHVDTEAFF
TRBD1 TRBJ2-1 - TRBV12-3/TRBV12-4 14 TGTGCCAGCAACCGACAGGGGGCCGGCAATGAGCAGTTCTTC CASNRQGAGNEQFF
- TRBJ2-1 few TRBV9 15 TGTGCCAGCAGCGTAGCGGCCGGCGGAGGCGATGAGCAGTTCTTC CASSVAAGGGDEQFF
- TRBJ1-6 few TRBV20-1 15 TGCAGTGCTACGAGAGCCCTCAGCGGACATTCACCCCTCCACTTT CSATRALSGHSPLHF
- TRBJ2-1 - TRBV11-2 14 TGTGCCAGCAGCTCGGACTGGAACTACAACGAGCAGTTCTTC CASSSDWNYNEQFF
- TRBJ2-3 - TRBV28 16 TGTGCCAGCAGACCCGTCGCCGGGGGCAGCACAGATACGCAGTATTTT CASRPVAGGSTDTQYF
- TRBJ1-5 once TRBV7-2 13 TGTGCCAGCAGCCCGGACAGACAACAGCCCCAGCATTTT CASSPDRQQPQHF
TRBD2 TRBJ2-5 few TRBV20-1 15 TGCAGTGCTAGAGATGGGGGGGTCCTACAAGAGACCCAGTACTTC CSARDGGVLQETQYF
- TRBJ2-7 few TRBV20-1 16 TGCAGTGCTAGAATCGTTGATGGGGGGCGTTTGTACGAGCAGTACTTC CSARIVDGGRLYEQYF
- TRBJ1-2 - TRBV12-3/TRBV12-4 13 TGTGCCAGCAGTTTAAAGGGTCCCCATGGCTACACCTTC CASSLKGPHGYTF
TRBD1 TRBJ1-4 - TRBV6-5 13 TGTGCCAGCAAGGCAGGGGGCGATGAAAAACTGTTTTTT CASKAGGDEKLFF
- TRBJ2-5 - TRBV7-2 14 TGTGCCAGCAGTAAAGGTTTAGGGCAAGAGACCCAGTACTTC CASSKGLGQETQYF
- TRBJ2-1 - TRBV9 14 TGTGCCAGCAGCGTAGCACAGGGCGAGAATGAGCAGTTCTTC CASSVAQGENEQFF
TRBD2 TRBJ2-1 - TRBV7-2 15 TGTGCCAGCAGCCGACCCGGGACTAATCGCAATGAGCAGTTCTTC CASSRPGTNRNEQFF
- TRBJ2-3 few TRBV15 14 TGTGCCACCAGCAGTCCCCCGAGGACAGATACGCAGTATTTT CATSSPPRTDTQYF
TRBD1 TRBJ2-1 - TRBV5-1 15 TGCGCCAGCGGGGACCGGGACAGGGCTGACAATGAGCAGTTCTTC CASGDRDRADNEQFF
TRBD1 TRBJ2-6 - TRBV27 16 TGTGCCAGCAGAGACACAGGGGGCGCTGGGGCCAACGTCCTGACTTTC CASRDTGGAGANVLTF
- TRBJ2-3 few TRBV7-2 14 TGTGCCAGCAGCTTCAGGGTAATTGCAGATACGCAGTATTTT CASSFRVIADTQYF
TRBD1 TRBJ2-5 - TRBV6-6 14 TGTGCCAGCAAAAATAGACAGGGCCAAGAGACCCAGTACTTC CASKNRQGQETQYF
- TRBJ2-5 once TRBV7-2 14 TGTGCCAGCAGCGTTACCGGGACGCACAATGAGCAGTACTTC CASSVTGTHNEQYF
- TRBJ1-5 - TRBV12-3/TRBV12-4 15 TGTGCCAGCAGCCTAGGACAGAGTCGGGATCAGCCCCAGCATTTT CASSLGQSRDQPQHF
TRBD1 TRBJ1-2 few TRBV7-2 17 TGTGCCAGCAGCTTTTCGGGACAGGGGGCATCTCGGGGTGGCTACACCTTC CASSFSGQGASRGGYTF
- TRBJ2-7 few TRBV5-1 14 TGCGCCAGCATGCGGACAGCAACCTCCTACGAGCAGTACTTC CASMRTATSYEQYF